This T cell receptor beta chain was recovered during a study of post-analysis software for immune sequencing data. Study-level information: Recorded subtypes: relapsing-remitting, secondary progressive, progressive-relapsing; some patients unannotated. Study conclusions and caveats: The normalized Chao1 diversity of multiple sclerosis patients was significantly lower than that of controls. Batch-mates among the samples co-clustered strongly by F measure. With TRBV5-6, TRBV5-1 and TRBV20-1 included, 5 or 6 TRBV segments were more frequent in patients than in controls.

TCR beta libraries were prepared from cDNA with unique molecular identifiers. Input populations of 1 to 10 million T cells gave rise to approximately 480,000 cDNA molecules. From the PCR reads, TCRdb called clonotypes with MiXCR, one entry per CDR3 protein. The sample contains over 300,000 distinct CDR3 sequences, less than 40% of which appear only once. The CDR3 totals 17 residues. Germline values: CDR1 SGHVS, CDR2 FNYEAQ. Trimming removed 3 bases from V and 2 bases from J, with 19 bases in between. Turning to this clonotype: Its matching antigen is unknown.

Sequenced: blood. The clonotype originates from a girl aged 10 to 17 with multiple sclerosis. V gene TRBV7-6 combines with J gene TRBJ2-5; D perhaps matches TRBD2 (6 bases). The CDR3 nucleotides read TGTGCCAGCAGCTTCAGTAAGGCGGGGCATAAACAAGAGACCCAGTACTTC. Translation: CASSFSKAGHKQETQYF.